These 3 T cell receptor beta chains were sequenced from one sample in a study of post-analysis software for immune sequencing data. Overall study findings and caveats: Patients showed TRBV5-6, TRBV5-1 and TRBV20-1 among 4 or 5 TRBV segments more frequent than in controls.

Libraries were made from TCR beta cDNA, and they carried unique molecular identifiers. TCRdb re-called the PCR reads through MiXCR, storing one row per CDR3 protein. The sample carries a few hundred thousand distinct CDR3 sequences, over 30% recorded once. Which antigens these TCRs recognize remains unknown. Sequenced input: blood. These receptor sequences come from a girl aged 2-10 years with multiple sclerosis.

Comments on this clonotype: Relative to the germline gene, one junction end is altered; a read error may explain this. CDR3 in DNA: TGCGCCAGCAGCTTATTGGCTTGGGGCAACACCGGGGAGCGGTTTTTT. It is translated as CASSLLAWGNTGERFF. V usage is TRBV5-1 and J usage is TRBJ2-2; D assignment may be TRBD1 or TRBD2 (5 bases each). This CDR3 comprises 16 residues. Germline CDR1 SGHRS, CDR2 YFSETQ.

The CDR3 loop reads CASRGLSGNEQFF. CDR3 bases: TGTGCCAGCAGGGGGTTATCGGGCAATGAGCAGTTCTTC. The chain joins TRBV25-1 to TRBJ2-1; D gene uncertain. Deletions cut 6 bases from V and 6 bases from J, with 12 bases between. The V gene's germline CDR1 is MGHDK and CDR2 SYGVNS. The CDR3 consists of 13 residues.

The V call is TRBV6-1, the J call TRBJ1-1; no firm D call. V lost 6 bases, J lost 4 bases, and 15 bases lay in between. The CDR3 totals 14 residues. CDR1 and CDR2 from the germline V gene are MNHNS and SASEGT. CDR3 amino acids: CASSPSGSITEAFF. In nucleotides, the CDR3 is TGTGCCAGCAGCCCCTCGGGGAGTATCACTGAAGCTTTCTTT.